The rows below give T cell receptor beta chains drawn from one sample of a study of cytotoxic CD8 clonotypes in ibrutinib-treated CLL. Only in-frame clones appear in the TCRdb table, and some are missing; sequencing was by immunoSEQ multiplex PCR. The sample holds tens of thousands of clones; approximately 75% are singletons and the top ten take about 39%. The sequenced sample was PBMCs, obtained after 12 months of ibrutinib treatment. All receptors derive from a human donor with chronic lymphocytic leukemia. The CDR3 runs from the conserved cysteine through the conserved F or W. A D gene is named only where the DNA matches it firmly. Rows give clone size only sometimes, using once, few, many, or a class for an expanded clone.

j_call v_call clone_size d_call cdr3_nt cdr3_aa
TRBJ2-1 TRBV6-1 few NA TGTGCCAGCCTGCTCGGCGGAGCTACAGAAGATGAGCAGTTCTTC CASLLGGATEDEQFF
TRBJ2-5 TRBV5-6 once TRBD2 TGTGCCAGCAGCTTCGGACTAGCGGAACAAGAGACCCAGTACTTC CASSFGLAEQETQYF
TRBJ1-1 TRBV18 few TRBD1 TGTGCCAGCTCCCCGGGACAGGGGACCGCTGAAGCTTTCTTT CASSPGQGTAEAFF
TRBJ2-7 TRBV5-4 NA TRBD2 TGTGCCAGCAGCCCACCAATAACTAGCGGGAGGGCCCACGAGCAGTACTTC CASSPPITSGRAHEQYF
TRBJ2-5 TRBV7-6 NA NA TGTGCCAGCAGCTTATCTGCCGGGACACGGGGGTACCAAGAGACCCAGTACTTC CASSLSAGTRGYQETQYF
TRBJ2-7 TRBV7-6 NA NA TGTGCCAGCAGCGTACAGAGCTCCTACGAGCAGTACTTC CASSVQSSYEQYF
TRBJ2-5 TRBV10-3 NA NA TGTGCCATCAGTGAGCTCCAAGAGACCCAGTACTTC CAISELQETQYF
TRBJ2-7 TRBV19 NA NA TGTGCCAGTAGCGGTCAGAGTCGCTACGAGCAGTACTTC CASSGQSRYEQYF
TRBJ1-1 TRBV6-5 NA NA TGTGCCAGCAGTTACTCGACAGGGAACACTGAAGCTTTCTTT CASSYSTGNTEAFF
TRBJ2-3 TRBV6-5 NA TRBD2 TGTGCCAGCAGTCCGGGACTAGCGTTTACAGATACGCAGTATTTT CASSPGLAFTDTQYF
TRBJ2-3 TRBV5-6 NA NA TGTGCCAGCAGCTTGGCCTGGACAGTCGGTAGCACAGATACGCAGTATTTT CASSLAWTVGSTDTQYF
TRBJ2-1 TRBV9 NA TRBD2 TGTGCCAGCAGCGTAGACCCGGGACTAGCGGGGGGCACGGTGGTCTTC CASSVDPGLAGGTVVF
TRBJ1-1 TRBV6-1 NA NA TGTGCCAGCAGTGAAAGGATGAACACTGAAGCTTTCTTT CASSERMNTEAFF
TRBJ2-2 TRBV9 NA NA TGTGCCAGCAGCGTATTTGCTAGCCCGAACACCGGGGAGCTGTTTTTT CASSVFASPNTGELFF
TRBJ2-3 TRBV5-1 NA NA TGCGCCAGCAGCTTGGCCGTGGGGAACACAGATACGCAGTATTTT CASSLAVGNTDTQYF